The rows below give T cell receptor beta chains drawn from one sample of a study of cytotoxic CD8 clonotypes in ibrutinib-treated CLL. Sequenced by immunoSEQ multiplex PCR; TCRdb stores in-frame clones only, minus some. The sample consists of 14,000 to 15,000 clones, about 60% of them appearing once. Specimen: PBMCs, collected before ibrutinib treatment. The receptor source for this set is a human donor with chronic lymphocytic leukemia. Each CDR3 is given with its conserved first and last residue. A D gene is named only where the DNA matches it firmly. Only part of the rows carry a size: once, few, many, or a class if the clone is expanded.

d_call j_call clone_size v_call cdr3_nt cdr3_aa
. TRBJ1-5 . TRBV18 TGTGCCAGCTCACGGGGACCGAATCAGCCCCAGCATTTT CASSRGPNQPQHF
. TRBJ1-1 . TRBV28 TGTGCCAGCAGTTGGGGGAGGATGGCTTTCTTT CASSWGRMAFF
TRBD1 TRBJ1-1 few TRBV7-9 TGTGCCAGCAGCTTAGAGGGGACAGGGAACACTGAAGCTTTCTTT CASSLEGTGNTEAFF
. TRBJ2-7 . TRBV5-1 TGCGCCAGCAAGGGAGCCCGGGAGTGGCGGGAGCAGTACTTC CASKGAREWREQYF
TRBD1 TRBJ2-3 . TRBV11-2 TGTGCCAGCAGCTTAGATCCCGGGACAGGGTTTTTACGCAAGTATTTT CASSLDPGTGFLRKYF
. TRBJ1-6 . TRBV5-1 TGCGCCAGCAGCACCGTTTTTGCAGGATACAGCTCCTATAATTCACCCCTCCACTTT CASSTVFAGYSSYNSPLHF
TRBD2 TRBJ2-3 few TRBV9 TGTGCCAGCAGCGCCTGGACTAGAACAGATACGCAGTATTTT CASSAWTRTDTQYF
. TRBJ2-7 few TRBV19 TGTGCCAGCAGTGCCCAGGGATTCACCTACGAGCAGTACTTC CASSAQGFTYEQYF
TRBD1 TRBJ1-2 few TRBV29-1 TGCAGCGTTGAAGAAAGGGGGACAGGAATTAACTATGGCTACACCTTC CSVEERGTGINYGYTF
. TRBJ1-2 . TRBV2 TGTGCCAGCAGTATGCGGAACGTGGTAAACTATGGCTACACCTTC CASSMRNVVNYGYTF
. TRBJ2-3 . TRBV7-9 TGTGCCAGCAGCCCGAACCGAACCGGGGGACGATTATCCGATACGCAGTATTTT CASSPNRTGGRLSDTQYF
. TRBJ1-1 . TRBV7-8 TGTGCCAGCGGCTCGGGGGGCTCGAACACTGAAGCTTTCTTT CASGSGGSNTEAFF
TRBD1 TRBJ1-5 once TRBV6-4 TGTGCCAGCAGCGCAGGGACAGGGCAAAATCAGCCCCAGCATTTT CASSAGTGQNQPQHF
. TRBJ1-5 medium-sized TRBV7-8 TGTGCCAGCAGCTTCCATGCAGGAATCAATCAGCCCCAGCATTTT CASSFHAGINQPQHF
TRBD2 TRBJ2-3 . TRBV5-4 TGTGCCAGCAGCTCCGACCCGGGACTAGCGGGGGGGCGGGGCACAGATACGCAGTATTTT CASSSDPGLAGGRGTDTQYF
TRBD1 TRBJ2-3 . TRBV18 TGTGCCAGCTCAGTAGCGCAGGGGGCCACAGATACGCAGTATTTT CASSVAQGATDTQYF
. TRBJ2-4 . TRBV5-1 TGCGCCAGCAGCTTTGGGGACCGTCTGGACATTCAGTACTTC CASSFGDRLDIQYF
TRBD1 TRBJ1-6 . TRBV5-5 TGTGCCAGCAGCTTGACAGGGGTTGATAATTCACCCCTCCACTTT CASSLTGVDNSPLHF
. TRBJ2-6 . TRBV7-9 TGTGCCAGCAGCCCCGGGTCAGTTATTACCTCTGGGGCCAACGTCCTGACTTTC CASSPGSVITSGANVLTF
. TRBJ2-5 . TRBV4-1 TGCGCCAGCAGCCAAGCACCGGGGGCGGTTGAGACCCAGTACTTC CASSQAPGAVETQYF
. TRBJ1-2 . TRBV7-9 TGTGCCAGCAGTACAATACAGGGTAATGGCTACACCTTC CASSTIQGNGYTF
TRBD1 TRBJ1-2 few TRBV6-5 TGTGCCAGCAGTCGACAGGGGGGTTCGAGTGGCTACACCTTC CASSRQGGSSGYTF
. TRBJ1-6 . TRBV6-1 TGTGCCAGCAGTGTAGAGGCGATGTATTCACCCCTCCACTTT CASSVEAMYSPLHF
. TRBJ1-5 . TRBV6-1 TGTGCCACCCGCTGGGGGGGCTATCAGCCCCAGCATTTT CATRWGGYQPQHF